Shown below are 2 T cell receptor beta chains from a single sample sequenced in a study of blood T cell repertoires in COVID-19 (dated by TCRdb to 2020 to 2022). Library method: the immunoSEQ multiplex PCR assay. The table comes from immuneACCESS by way of TCRdb, which keeps in-frame sequences with V and J called. Part of the clones is missing from these tables; in studies checked, under half for an unresolved V gene and the rest for unknown reasons. In this sample the table shows about 170,000 clones, approximately 85% of which occur a single time. The ten largest account for approximately 1.2% of the sample. Sequenced material: peripheral blood. The receptors here all came from a man aged 55 to 70 who had recovered from COVID-19.

This chain joins TRBV30 and TRBJ1-2; no clear D. CDR1 is GTSNPN and CDR2 is SVGIG in the germline V gene (reference sequence). V gave up 0 bases and J gave up 0 bases, with 20 bases separating them. There are 18 residues in the CDR3. This CDR3 reads CAWSVRPLRARPNYGYTF. CDR3 DNA sequence: TGTGCCTGGAGTGTACGGCCGCTGCGGGCCAGGCCTAACTATGGCTACACCTTC.

This clone was counted a few times. The chain recombines TRBV30 with TRBJ2-1; 10 positions match TRBD1. The CDR3 runs to 13 residues. Trimming took 5 bases from V and 5 from J; bases not matched to a gene: 3. Looked up from germline, CDR1 is GTSNPN and CDR2 is SVGIG (reference sequence). CDR3 in DNA: TGTGCCTGGGGGACAGGGGTGGACAATGAGCAGTTCTTC. As protein: CAWGTGVDNEQFF.